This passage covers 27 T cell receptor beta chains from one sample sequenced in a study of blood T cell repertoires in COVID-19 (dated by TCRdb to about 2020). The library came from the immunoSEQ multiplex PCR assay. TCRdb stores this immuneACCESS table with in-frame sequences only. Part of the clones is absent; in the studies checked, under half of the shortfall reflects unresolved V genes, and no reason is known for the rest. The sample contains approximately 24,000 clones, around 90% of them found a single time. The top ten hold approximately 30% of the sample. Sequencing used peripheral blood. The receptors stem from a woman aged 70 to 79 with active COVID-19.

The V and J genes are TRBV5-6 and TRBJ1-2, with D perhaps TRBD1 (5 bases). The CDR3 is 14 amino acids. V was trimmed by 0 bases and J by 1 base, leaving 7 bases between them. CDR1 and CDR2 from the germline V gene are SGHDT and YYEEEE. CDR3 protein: CASSLGQINYGYTF. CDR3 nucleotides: TGTGCCAGCAGCTTGGGACAGATTAACTATGGCTACACCTTC.

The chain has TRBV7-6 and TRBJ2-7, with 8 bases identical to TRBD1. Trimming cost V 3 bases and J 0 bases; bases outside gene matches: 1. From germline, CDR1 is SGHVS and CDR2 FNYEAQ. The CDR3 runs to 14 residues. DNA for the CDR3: TGTGCCAGCAGCTTGGACAGGGCCTCCTACGAGCAGTACTTC. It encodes CASSLDRASYEQYF.

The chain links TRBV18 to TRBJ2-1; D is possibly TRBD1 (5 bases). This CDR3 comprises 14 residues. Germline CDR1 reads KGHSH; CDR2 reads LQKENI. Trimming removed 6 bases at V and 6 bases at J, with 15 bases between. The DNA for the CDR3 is TGTGCCAGCTCCCACGTTCAGGGTGGCAATGAGCAGTTCTTC. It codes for CASSHVQGGNEQFF.

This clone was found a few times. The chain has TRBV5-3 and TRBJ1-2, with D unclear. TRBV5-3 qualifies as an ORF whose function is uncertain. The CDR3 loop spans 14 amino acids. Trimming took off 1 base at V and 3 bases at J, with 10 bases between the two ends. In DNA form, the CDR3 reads TGTGCCAGAAGCTTGTTGTCGGGATACTATGGCTACACCTTC. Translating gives CARSLLSGYYGYTF.

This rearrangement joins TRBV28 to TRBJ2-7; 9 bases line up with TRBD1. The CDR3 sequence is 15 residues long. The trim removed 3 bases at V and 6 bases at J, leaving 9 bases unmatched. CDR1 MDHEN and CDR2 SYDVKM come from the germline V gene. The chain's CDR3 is CASSFNKGQGSEQYF. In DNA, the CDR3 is TGTGCCAGCAGTTTCAATAAGGGACAGGGCTCCGAGCAGTACTTC. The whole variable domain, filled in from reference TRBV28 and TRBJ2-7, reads DVKVTQSSRYLVKRTGEKVFLECVQDMDHENMFWYRQDPGLGLRLIYFSYDVKMKEKGDIPEGYSVSREKKERFSLILESASTNQTSMYLCASSFNKGQGSEQYFGPGTRLTVT.

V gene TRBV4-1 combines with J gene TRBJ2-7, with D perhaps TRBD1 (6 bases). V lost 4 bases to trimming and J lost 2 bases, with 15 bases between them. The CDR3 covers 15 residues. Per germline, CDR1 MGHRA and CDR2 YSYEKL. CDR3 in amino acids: CASSLASGAAYEQYF. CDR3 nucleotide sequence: TGCGCCAGCAGCCTCGCATCAGGGGCCGCCTACGAGCAGTACTTC.

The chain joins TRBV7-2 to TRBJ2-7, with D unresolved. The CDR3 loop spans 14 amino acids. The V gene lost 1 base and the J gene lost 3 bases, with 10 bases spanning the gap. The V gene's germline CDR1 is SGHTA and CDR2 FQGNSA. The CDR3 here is CASSLGPYNYEQYF. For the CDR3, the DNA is TGTGCCAGCAGCTTAGGGCCATACAACTACGAGCAGTACTTC.

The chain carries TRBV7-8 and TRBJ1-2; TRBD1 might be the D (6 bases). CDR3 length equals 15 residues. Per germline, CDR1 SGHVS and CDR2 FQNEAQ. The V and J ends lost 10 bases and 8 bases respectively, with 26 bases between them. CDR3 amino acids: CATSHSLHRVHGYTF. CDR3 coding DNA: TGTGCCACCTCCCACTCATTACACAGGGTACACGGCTACACCTTC.

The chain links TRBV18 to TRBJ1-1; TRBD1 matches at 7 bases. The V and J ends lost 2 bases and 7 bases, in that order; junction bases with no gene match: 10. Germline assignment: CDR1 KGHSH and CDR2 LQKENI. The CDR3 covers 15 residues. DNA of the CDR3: TGTGCCAGCTCACCAAGTAGGGGACAGCTGGGTGAAGCTTTCTTT. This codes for CASSPSRGQLGEAFF.

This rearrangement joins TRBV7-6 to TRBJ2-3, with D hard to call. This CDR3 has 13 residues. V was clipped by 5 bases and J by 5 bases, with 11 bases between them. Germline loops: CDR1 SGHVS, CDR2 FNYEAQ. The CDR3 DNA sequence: TGTGCCAGCAGCCACTTCGGGTTAGATACGCAGTATTTT. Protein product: CASSHFGLDTQYF.

The CDR3 DNA is TGTGCCAGCAGTTTGGGGAGGAACACTGAAGCTTTCTTT. It specifies CASSLGRNTEAFF. The chain combines TRBV12-3 or TRBV12-4 with TRBJ1-1, with D uncertain. CDR3 length: 13 amino acids. The V and J ends lost 3 bases and 1 base respectively, with 6 bases between them.

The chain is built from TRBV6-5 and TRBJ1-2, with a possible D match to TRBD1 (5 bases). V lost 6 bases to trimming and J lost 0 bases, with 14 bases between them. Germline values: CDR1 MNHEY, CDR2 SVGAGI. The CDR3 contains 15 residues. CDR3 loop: CASRRMGQANYGYTF. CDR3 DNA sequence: TGTGCCAGCAGGAGGATGGGGCAAGCTAACTATGGCTACACCTTC.

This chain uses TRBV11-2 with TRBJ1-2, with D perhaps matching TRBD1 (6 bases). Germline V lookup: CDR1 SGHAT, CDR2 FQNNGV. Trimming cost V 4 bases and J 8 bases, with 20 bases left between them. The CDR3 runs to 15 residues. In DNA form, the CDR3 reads TGTGCCAGCAGCTCACGGGACAACGGCTTGAGGGGCTACACCTTC. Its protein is CASSSRDNGLRGYTF.

DNA of the CDR3: TGTGCCAGCAGCCGCAGGGGAAGCACAGATACGCAGTATTTT. Protein product: CASSRRGSTDTQYF. The chain recombines TRBV3-1 (or the pseudogene TRBV3-2) with TRBJ2-3; possibly TRBD1 for D (6 bases). CDR1 is LGHDT and CDR2 is YNNKEL in the germline V gene (reference sequence). V lost 4 bases to trimming and J lost 0 bases, with 8 bases between them. CDR3 length: 14 amino acids.

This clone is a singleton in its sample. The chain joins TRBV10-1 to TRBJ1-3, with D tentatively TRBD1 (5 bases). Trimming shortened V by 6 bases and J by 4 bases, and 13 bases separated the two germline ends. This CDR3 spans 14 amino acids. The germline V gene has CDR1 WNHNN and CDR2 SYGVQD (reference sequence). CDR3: CASRAWGRGNTIYF. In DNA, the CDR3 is TGCGCCAGCAGAGCATGGGGGAGGGGAAACACCATATATTTT.

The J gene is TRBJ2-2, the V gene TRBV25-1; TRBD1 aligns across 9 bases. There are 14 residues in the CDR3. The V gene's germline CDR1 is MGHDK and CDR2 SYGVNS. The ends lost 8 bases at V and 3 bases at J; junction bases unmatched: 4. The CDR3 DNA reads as TGTGCCAGCCACAGGGGGCCGGACACCGGGGAGCTGTTTTTT. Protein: CASHRGPDTGELFF.

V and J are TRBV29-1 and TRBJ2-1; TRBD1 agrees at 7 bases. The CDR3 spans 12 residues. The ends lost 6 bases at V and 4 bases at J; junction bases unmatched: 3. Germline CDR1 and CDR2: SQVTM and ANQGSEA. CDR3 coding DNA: TGCAGCGTATCGGGACAGTACAATGAGCAGTTCTTC. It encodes CSVSGQYNEQFF.

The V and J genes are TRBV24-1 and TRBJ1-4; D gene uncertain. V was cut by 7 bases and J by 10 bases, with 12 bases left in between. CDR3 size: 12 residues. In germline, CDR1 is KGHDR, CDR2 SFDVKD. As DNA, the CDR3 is TGTGCCACCAGGGGGTTAGGAGGAAAACTGTTTTTT. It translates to CATRGLGGKLFF.

CDR3: CASSPNQGSSYEQYF. The CDR3 DNA follows: TGTGCCAGCAGCCCGAACCAGGGGTCTTCCTACGAGCAGTACTTC. The chain is built from TRBV11-2 and TRBJ2-7, with D possibly being TRBD1 (6 bases). From germline, CDR1 is SGHAT and CDR2 FQNNGV. Trimming removed 5 bases from V and 1 base from J, with 15 bases in between. The length of the CDR3 is 15 residues. The whole variable domain, filled in from reference TRBV11-2 and TRBJ2-7, reads EAGVAQSPRYKIIEKRQSVAFWCNPISGHATLYWYQQILGQGPKLLIQFQNNGVVDDSQLPKDRFSAERLKGVDSTLKIQPAKLEDSAVYLCASSPNQGSSYEQYFGPGTRLTVT.

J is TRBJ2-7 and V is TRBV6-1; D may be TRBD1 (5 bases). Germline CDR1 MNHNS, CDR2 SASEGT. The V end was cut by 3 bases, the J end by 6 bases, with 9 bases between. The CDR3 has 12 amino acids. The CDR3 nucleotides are TGTGCCAGCAGTGATAGGGGATTCGAGCAGTACTTC. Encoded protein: CASSDRGFEQYF.

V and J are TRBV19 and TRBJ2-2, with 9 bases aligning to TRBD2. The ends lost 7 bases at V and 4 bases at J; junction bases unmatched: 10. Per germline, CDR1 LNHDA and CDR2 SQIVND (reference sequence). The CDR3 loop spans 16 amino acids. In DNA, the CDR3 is TGTGCCAGTAAGGGCGGCGGGGGGGTTAGCACCGGGGAGCTGTTTTTT. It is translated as CASKGGGGVSTGELFF.

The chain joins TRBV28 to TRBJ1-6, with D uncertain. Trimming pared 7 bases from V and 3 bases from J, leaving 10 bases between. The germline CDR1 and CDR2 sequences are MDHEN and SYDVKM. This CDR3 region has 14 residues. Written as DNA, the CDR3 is TGTGCCAGCACTTCCTACTTCTATAATTCACCCCTCCACTTT. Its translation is CASTSYFYNSPLHF. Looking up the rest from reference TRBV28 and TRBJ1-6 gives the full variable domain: DVKVTQSSRYLVKRTGEKVFLECVQDMDHENMFWYRQDPGLGLRLIYFSYDVKMKEKGDIPEGYSVSREKKERFSLILESASTNQTSMYLCASTSYFYNSPLHFGNGTRLTVT.

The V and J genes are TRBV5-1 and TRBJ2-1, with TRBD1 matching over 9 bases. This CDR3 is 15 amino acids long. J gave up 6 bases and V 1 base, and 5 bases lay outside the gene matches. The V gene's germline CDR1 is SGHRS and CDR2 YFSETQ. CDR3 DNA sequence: TGCGCCAGCAGCTTGACAGGGGGCCCCAGCAATGAGCAGTTCTTC. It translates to CASSLTGGPSNEQFF.

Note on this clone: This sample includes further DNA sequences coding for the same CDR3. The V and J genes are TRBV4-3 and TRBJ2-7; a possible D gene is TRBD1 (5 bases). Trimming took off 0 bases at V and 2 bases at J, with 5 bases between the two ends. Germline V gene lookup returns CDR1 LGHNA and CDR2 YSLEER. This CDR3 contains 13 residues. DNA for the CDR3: TGCGCCAGCAGCCAAGACAGGGCCTACGAGCAGTACTTC. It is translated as CASSQDRAYEQYF.

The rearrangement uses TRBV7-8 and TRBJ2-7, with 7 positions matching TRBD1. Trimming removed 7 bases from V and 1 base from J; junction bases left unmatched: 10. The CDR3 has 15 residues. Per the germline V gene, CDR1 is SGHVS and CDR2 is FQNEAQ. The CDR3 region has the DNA TGTGCCAGCACCCTAACCCGGGACAGTTCCTACGAGCAGTACTTC. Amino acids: CASTLTRDSSYEQYF. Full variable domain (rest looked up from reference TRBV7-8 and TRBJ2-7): GAGVSQSPRYKVAKRGQDVALRCDPISGHVSLFWYQQALGQGPEFLTYFQNEAQLDKSGLPSDRFFAERPEGSVSTLKIQRTQQEDSAVYLCASTLTRDSSYEQYFGPGTRLTVT.

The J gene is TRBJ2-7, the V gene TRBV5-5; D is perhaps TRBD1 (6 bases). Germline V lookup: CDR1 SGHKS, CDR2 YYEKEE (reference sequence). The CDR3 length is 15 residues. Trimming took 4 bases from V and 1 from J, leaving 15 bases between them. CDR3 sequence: CASSRGGVGSYEQYF. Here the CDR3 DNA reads TGTGCCAGCAGCCGAGGGGGTGTTGGGTCCTACGAGCAGTACTTC.

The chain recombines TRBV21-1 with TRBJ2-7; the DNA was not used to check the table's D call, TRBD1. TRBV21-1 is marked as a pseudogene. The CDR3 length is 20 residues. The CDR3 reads CASSKKGGREPVPCTYEQYF. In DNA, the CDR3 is TGTGCCAGCAGCAAAAAAGGTGGCAGGGAACCCGTGCCCTGCACTTACGAGCAGTACTTC.